Listed here are 9 T cell receptor beta chains from one sample, sequenced in a study of tumor and adjacent non-tumor tissue in lung cancer. This sample's RNA came from whole unsorted tissue. The normal lung tissue was taken more than 3 cm from the tumor edge. TCRbeta libraries were built with three rounds of nested PCR, modified from ARM-PCR. TCRdb ran MiXCR on the multiplex PCR reads and lists one entry per CDR3 protein. The table has approximately 120,000 distinct CDR3 sequences, about 63% seen once; the top ten hold 15% to 20%. The sample comprised distant non-tumor lung tissue. These receptors all come from a man in his 60s with non-small cell lung cancer.

Of note for this clonotype: The junction differs from germline at one of its ends, possibly a read error. The CDR3 DNA is TGTGCCGGCAGCCCGGACAGGGCGTCACCCCTCCACTTT. Its protein product is CAGSPDRASPLHF. The rearrangement links TRBV7-3 to TRBJ1-6; TRBD1 matches 8 bases. Germline V lookup: CDR1 SGHTA, CDR2 FQGTGA. CDR3 length equals 13 residues.

As to this clonotype: As the CDR3 is not closed by the conserved phenylalanine or tryptophan, this likely results from a read error. The chain joins TRBV11-3 to TRBJ1-1; D not certain. V lost 5 bases, J lost 4 bases, and 17 bases lay in between. The CDR3 totals 15 residues. Germline V CDR1 and CDR2: SGHNT, YENEEA. In DNA, the CDR3 is TGTGCCAGCAGCACCAGGAGAGGACGGTTCACTGAAGCTTTCTCT. Translation: CASSTRRGRFTEAFS.

This clonotype was seen at least ten times. The gene calls are TRBV4-1 and TRBJ2-2; 8 nucleotides align to TRBD1. The V segment lost 1 base and the J segment 4 bases; nucleotides outside the gene matches: 2. The CDR3 is 15 amino acids. CDR1 and CDR2 (germline): MGHRA, YSYEKL. In DNA form, the CDR3 reads TGCGCCAGCAGCCAAGCCGACAGGGGCACCGGGGAGCTGTTTTTT. It codes for CASSQADRGTGELFF.

This clonotype was observed a handful of times. The chain uses TRBV24-1 and TRBJ2-2, with D uncertain. The V gene lost 4 bases and the J gene lost 5 bases, with 10 bases spanning the gap. Germline V gives CDR1 KGHDR, CDR2 SFDVKD. This CDR3 comprises 14 residues. In DNA form, the CDR3 reads TGTGCCACCAGTGAGCCCCCACGGACCGGGGAGCTGTTTTTT. Its protein is CATSEPPRTGELFF.

Concerning this clonotype: One junction end does not reproduce the germline sequence, and a read error may be involved. This chain links TRBV4-1 with TRBJ1-1; no clear D gene. The CDR3 consists of 16 residues. From germline, CDR1 is MGHRA and CDR2 YSYEKL. The CDR3 coding sequence is TGCGCCAGCAGCCAAGTTCGGAGTCTCCGGAACACTGAAGCTTTCTTC. Encoded protein: CASSQVRSLRNTEAFF.

Turning to this clonotype: One junction end disagrees with the germline gene, perhaps due to a read error. J is TRBJ2-2 and V is TRBV11-1, with 7 bases identical to TRBD1. The germline CDR1 and CDR2 sequences are SGHAT and FQDESV (reference sequence). The CDR3 spans 15 residues. The CDR3 loop reads CASSPVLGGIGELFF. The CDR3 DNA is TGTGCCAGCAGCCCCGTGTTAGGGGGCATCGGGGAGTTGTTTTTT. Full variable domain (missing parts from reference TRBV11-1 and TRBJ2-2): EAEVAQSPRYKITEKSQAVAFWCDPISGHATLYWYRQILGQGPELLVQFQDESVVDDSQLPKDRFSAERLKGVDSTLKIQPAELGDSAMYLCASSPVLGGIGELFFGEGSRLTVL.

To note about this clonotype: A clone one base away is much larger, so this may be a read error. The chain has TRBV20-1 and TRBJ2-3, with D unresolved. The CDR3 sequence is 15 residues long. Germline CDR1 is DFQATT and CDR2 is SNEGSKA (reference sequence). V gave up 5 bases and J gave up 0 bases, with 15 bases separating them. CDR3 DNA: TGCAGTGCTGGTTCCGCGGCCCTTAGCACAGATACGCAGTATTTT. Translation gives CSAGSAALSTDTQYF.

A remark on this clonotype: A much larger clonotype is one base distant, so this may be a read error. This chain uses TRBV5-1 with TRBJ2-1; perhaps D is TRBD1 or TRBD2 (5 bases each). The CDR3 sequence is 15 residues long. The V gene's germline CDR1 is SGHRS and CDR2 YFSETQ. The CDR3 sequence is CASSFEGYTYNEQFF. CDR3 DNA sequence: TGCGCCAGCAGCTTTGAGGGGTATACCTACAACGAGCAGTTCTTC.

Worth noting for this clonotype: A read error may produce the germline difference seen at one junction end. The chain recombines TRBV4-1 with TRBJ1-2, with 9 nucleotides matching TRBD1. The CDR3 length is 16 residues. Per germline, CDR1 MGHRA and CDR2 YSYEKL. The CDR3 nucleotides are TGCACCAGCTGCCCTGCGGGACAGGGAGCCTTCTATGGCTACACCTTC. The encoded protein is CTSCPAGQGAFYGYTF.